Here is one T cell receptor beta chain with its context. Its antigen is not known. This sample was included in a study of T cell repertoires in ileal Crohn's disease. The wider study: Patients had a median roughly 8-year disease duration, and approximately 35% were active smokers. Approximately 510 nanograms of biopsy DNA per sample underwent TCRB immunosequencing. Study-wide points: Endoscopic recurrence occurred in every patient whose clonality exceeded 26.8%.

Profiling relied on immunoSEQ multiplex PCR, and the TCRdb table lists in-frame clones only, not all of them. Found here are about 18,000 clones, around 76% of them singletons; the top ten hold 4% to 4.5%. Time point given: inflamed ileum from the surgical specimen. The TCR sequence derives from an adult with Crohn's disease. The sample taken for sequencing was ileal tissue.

CDR3 sequence (DNA): TGTGCCAGCAGTTTTTACCCCATACGCACCGGGGAGCTGTTTTTT. This gives the protein CASSFYPIRTGELFF. The gene calls are TRBV27 and TRBJ2-2; D call uncertain. The germline V gene encodes CDR1 MNHEY and CDR2 SMNVEV (reference sequence). The CDR3 sequence is 15 residues long. V was clipped by 3 bases and J by 4 bases, with 12 bases between them.